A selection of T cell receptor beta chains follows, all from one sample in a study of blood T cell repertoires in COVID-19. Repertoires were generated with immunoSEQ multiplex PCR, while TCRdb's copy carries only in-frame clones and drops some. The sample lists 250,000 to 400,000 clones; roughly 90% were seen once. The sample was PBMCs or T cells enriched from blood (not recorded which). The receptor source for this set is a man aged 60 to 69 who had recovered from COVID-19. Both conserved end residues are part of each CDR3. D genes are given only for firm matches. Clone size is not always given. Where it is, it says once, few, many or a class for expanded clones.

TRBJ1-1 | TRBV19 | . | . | TGTGCCAGTAGTATCTCTGCGTGGGGCTCCGGCACTGAAGCTTTCTTT | CASSISAWGSGTEAFF
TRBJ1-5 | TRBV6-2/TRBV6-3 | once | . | TGTGCCAGCAGTTCCGGCACTAGGTCGCAGCCCCAGCATTTT | CASSSGTRSQPQHF
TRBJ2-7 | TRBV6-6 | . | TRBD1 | TGTGCCAGCACTTATCCGGGACAGGATTACGAGCAGTACTTC | CASTYPGQDYEQYF
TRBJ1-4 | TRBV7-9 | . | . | TGTGCCAGCAGCTTAGGGTTGGGGCAGAGACATGAAAAACTGTTTTTT | CASSLGLGQRHEKLFF
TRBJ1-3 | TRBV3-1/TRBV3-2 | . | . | TGTGCCAGCAGCCAAGATCAAGGGGGTACTGGAAACACCATATATTTT | CASSQDQGGTGNTIYF
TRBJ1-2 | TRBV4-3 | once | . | TGCGCCAGCAGCCAAGTTGGAGGTGGCTACACCTTC | CASSQVGGGYTF
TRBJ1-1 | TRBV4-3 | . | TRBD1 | TGCGCCAGCAGCCAACAGACAGGGATGGGTTCTGAAGCTTTCTTT | CASSQQTGMGSEAFF
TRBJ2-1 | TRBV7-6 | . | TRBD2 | TGTGCCAGCAGCTTACTAGCGGGGGGCTCCTACAATGAGCAGTTCTTC | CASSLLAGGSYNEQFF
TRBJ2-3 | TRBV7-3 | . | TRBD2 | TGTGCCAGCAGCATTAGCGGGGATACGCAGTATTTT | CASSISGDTQYF
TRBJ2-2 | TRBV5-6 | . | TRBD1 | TGTGCCAGCAGCTTGGTGACAGGGGGAAACACCGGGGAGCTGTTTTTT | CASSLVTGGNTGELFF
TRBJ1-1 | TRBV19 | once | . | TGTGCCAGTAGTATCAATAGAGGGGGCACTGAAGCTTTCTTT | CASSINRGGTEAFF
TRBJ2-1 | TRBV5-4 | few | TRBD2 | TGTGCCAGCAGCTTCCTAGCGGGAGGGTCCTACAATGAGCAGTTCTTC | CASSFLAGGSYNEQFF
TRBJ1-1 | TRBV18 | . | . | TGTGCCAGCCAAAACCGCCTGACAGATGAAGCTTTCTTT | CASQNRLTDEAFF
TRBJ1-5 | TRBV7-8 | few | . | TGTGCCAGCAGCCGCTTGGGAGGAGGCCAGCCCCAGCATTTT | CASSRLGGGQPQHF
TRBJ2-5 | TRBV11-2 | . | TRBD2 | TGTGCCAGCAGCTTAACCCCAACAGCGGGGAGAAAAGAGACCCAGTACTTC | CASSLTPTAGRKETQYF
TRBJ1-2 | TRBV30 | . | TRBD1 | TGTGCCTGGACAGGGGGCGATGGCTACACCTTC | CAWTGGDGYTF
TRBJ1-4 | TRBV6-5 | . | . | TGTGCCAGCAGTTACTCAACAGGCGAAAATGAAAAACTGTTTTTT | CASSYSTGENEKLFF
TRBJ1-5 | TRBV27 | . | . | TGTGCCAGCAGTCCCTGGAGGGGGGGGGACAATCAGCCCCAGCATTTT | CASSPWRGGDNQPQHF
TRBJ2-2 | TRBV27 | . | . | TGTGCCAGCACCCTAGGGGGGGCGGGAACCGGGGAGCTGTTTTTT | CASTLGGAGTGELFF
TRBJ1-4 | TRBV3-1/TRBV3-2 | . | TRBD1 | TGTGCCAGCAAATTAGAGGGACAGGGAGGTGAAAAACTGTTTTTT | CASKLEGQGGEKLFF
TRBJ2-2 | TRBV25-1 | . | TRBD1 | TGTGCCAGCAGTGGGTACAGGGGGAACACCGGGGAGCTGTTTTTT | CASSGYRGNTGELFF
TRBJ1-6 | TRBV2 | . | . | TGTGCCAGCAGTGAAGGGGTTAGGGGCGGACCCCTCCACTTT | CASSEGVRGGPLHF
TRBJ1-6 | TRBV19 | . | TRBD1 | TGTGCCAGTAGCAGGGACAGGGCCAATTCACCCCTCCACTTT | CASSRDRANSPLHF
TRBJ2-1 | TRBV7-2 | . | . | TGTGCCAGCCGCAAGGGGGGACAGCGCGTTTCCTACAATGAGCAGTTCTTC | CASRKGGQRVSYNEQFF
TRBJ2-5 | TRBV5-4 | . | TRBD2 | TGTGCCAGCAGCTCCGTAGCGGGAGGGCTGGGGGAGACCCAGTACTTC | CASSSVAGGLGETQYF
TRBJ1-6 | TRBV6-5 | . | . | TGTGCCAGCAGTCAGGGAAGCTCCTATAATTCACCCCTCCACTTT | CASSQGSSYNSPLHF
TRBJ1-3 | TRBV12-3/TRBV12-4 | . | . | TGTGCCATTGGGGGGAGTCGCGGAAACACCATATATTTT | CAIGGSRGNTIYF
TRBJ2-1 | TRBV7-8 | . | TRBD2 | TGTGCCAGCAGCTCTCCGCTAGCGGGAGGCCACAATGAGCAGTTCTTC | CASSSPLAGGHNEQFF
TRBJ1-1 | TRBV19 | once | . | TGTGCCAGTAGTACGAGGGACACTCAGAACACTGAAGCTTTCTTT | CASSTRDTQNTEAFF
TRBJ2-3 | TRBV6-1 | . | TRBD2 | TGTGCCAGCAGTGAAGGGACTAGCGGATCTTCTAGCACAGATACGCAGTATTTT | CASSEGTSGSSSTDTQYF
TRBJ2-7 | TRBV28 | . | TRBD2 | TGCGCCGTCCGGCTAGCGGTAAGCTCCTACGAGCAGTACTTC | CAVRLAVSSYEQYF
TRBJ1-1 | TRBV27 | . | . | TGTGCCAGCAGGAAGAGGCAGAGCAACACTGAAGCTTTCTTT | CASRKRQSNTEAFF
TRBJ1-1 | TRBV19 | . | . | TGTGCCTCCATCGGGCGGGGCGAGATGAACACTGAAGCTTTCTTT | CASIGRGEMNTEAFF
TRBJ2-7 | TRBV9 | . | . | TGTGCCAGCAGCGTAGCCCCGAGAGAGTCCGAGCAGTACTTC | CASSVAPRESEQYF